The 23 T cell receptor beta chains below all came from one sample that was sequenced in a study of spatial heterogeneity in lung cancer. Time point given: blood at routine non-recurrence follow-up after resection. In TCRdb, the 5' RACE reads were re-called with MiXCR into one record per CDR3 protein. The sample has 35,000 to 50,000 distinct CDR3 sequences; more than 20% are singletons. Sequencing used PBMCs, obtained at follow-up. These receptors were taken from a female donor with early-stage non-small cell lung cancer.

This clonotype was picked up many times. The rearrangement links TRBV7-2 to TRBJ2-1, with 11 bases that match TRBD2. This CDR3 is built from 17 residues. Trimming at V came to 0 bases and at J to 4 bases, leaving 5 bases not matched to a gene. The germline gives CDR1 SGHTA, CDR2 FQGNSA. This chain's CDR3 is CASSLALLAGGYNEQFF. CDR3 bases: TGTGCCAGCAGCTTAGCGCTGTTAGCGGGGGGGTACAATGAGCAGTTCTTC.

This chain links TRBV12-3 or TRBV12-4 with TRBJ1-4; a weak D match, TRBD1 (5 bases). The CDR3 is made up of 14 amino acids. V was clipped by 4 bases and J by 1 base, with 7 bases between them. The CDR3 is CASSSQGTNEKLFF. The DNA for the CDR3 is TGTGCCAGCAGTTCTCAGGGAACTAATGAAAAACTGTTTTTT.

The V call is TRBV6-2 or TRBV6-3, the J call TRBJ2-7; no reliable D call. This CDR3 is built from 15 residues. Germline CDR1 MNHEY, CDR2 SVGEGT. Trimming pared 2 bases from V and 0 bases from J, leaving 11 bases between. The CDR3 coding sequence is TGTGCCAGCAGTTACGGAGCTACGAGCTCCTACGAGCAGTACGTC. Translating it yields CASSYGATSSYEQYV.

Many counts were recorded for this clonotype. The chain has TRBV7-6 and TRBJ2-5; the D gene is possibly TRBD2 (6 bases). V lost 5 bases and J lost 8, with 9 bases in between. There are 11 residues in the CDR3. Germline assignment: CDR1 SGHVS and CDR2 FNYEAQ. The chain's CDR3 is CASSPGGTQYF. CDR3 DNA: TGTGCCAGCAGCCCCGGGGGTACCCAGTACTTC.

CDR3 DNA: TGTGCCAGCAGCTCGACAGTCGGTCCAACCGAGCAGTACTTC. Residues: CASSSTVGPTEQYF. The chain uses TRBV11-2 and TRBJ2-7; TRBD1 might be the D (5 bases). Germline V lookup: CDR1 SGHAT, CDR2 FQNNGV. The CDR3 is 14 residues long. The ends were cut back, 4 bases at V and 6 bases at J, with 16 bases in the middle.

At least ten counts were recorded for this clonotype. The V call is TRBV10-3, the J call TRBJ1-3; no clear D. The CDR3 runs 13 residues. Germline loops: CDR1 ENHRY, CDR2 SYGVKD. Trimming removed 7 bases from V and 0 bases from J, with 7 bases in between. The CDR3 region is CAIKGSSGNTIYF. The CDR3 nucleotides are TGTGCCATCAAAGGGAGCTCTGGAAACACCATATATTTT.

This clonotype was detected many times. This chain uses TRBV2 with TRBJ2-1, with D unclear. Germline CDR1 reads SNHLY; CDR2 reads FYNNEI. The CDR3 covers 11 residues. Trimming took 7 bases from V and 5 from J, leaving 6 bases between them. Written as DNA, the CDR3 is TGTGCCAGCAATCGGCACAATGAGCAGTTCTTC. As protein: CASNRHNEQFF.

The CDR3 loop is CASRREIEGRTEYPYEQYV. CDR3 nucleotides: TGTGCCAGCAGGAGGGAGATAGAAGGACGGACGGAATATCCCTACGAGCAGTACGTC. The chain carries TRBV6-1 and TRBJ2-7, with D perhaps TRBD2 (5 bases). CDR3 length: 19 residues. In germline, CDR1 is MNHNS, CDR2 SASEGT. With 6 bases removed from V and 2 bases from J, the gap between germline ends came to 29 bases.

This clonotype was picked up a small number of times. This chain links TRBV4-2 with TRBJ2-3, with 8 positions matching TRBD2. Losses at the gene ends were 0 bases for V and 2 bases for J; bases not matched to a gene: 4. CDR1 and CDR2 from the germline V gene are LGHNA and YNFKEQ. The CDR3 length is 16 residues. The CDR3 nucleotides read TGTGCCAGCAGCCAAGATCCCGGGGGGGCCACAGATACGCAGTATTTT. Residues: CASSQDPGGATDTQYF.

V is TRBV29-1 and J is TRBJ1-3; D is undetermined. The CDR3 totals 15 residues. Germline V gives CDR1 SQVTM, CDR2 ANQGSEA. V lost 7 bases, J lost 0 bases, and 16 bases lay in between. In DNA, the CDR3 is TGCAGCGCCCAACCGACTGTGAGCTCTGGAAACACCATATATTTT. This encodes CSAQPTVSSGNTIYF.

This clonotype was found many times. The gene calls are TRBV29-1 and TRBJ2-3; TRBD2 matches at 15 bases. CDR3 length: 15 residues. The V and J ends lost 7 bases and 6 bases, in that order; junction bases with no gene match: 8. Looked up from germline, CDR1 is SQVTM and CDR2 is ANQGSEA. The CDR3 protein is CSARTSGRAADTQYF. The CDR3 nucleotides are TGCAGCGCTAGGACTAGCGGGAGGGCCGCCGATACGCAGTATTTT.

The CDR3 nucleotides are TGTGCCAGCAGTCACGCCGGGGCCTCTGGAAACACCATATATTTT. The encoded protein is CASSHAGASGNTIYF. This rearrangement joins TRBV12-3 or TRBV12-4 to TRBJ1-3, with D maybe TRBD1 (5 bases). There are 15 residues in the CDR3. Trimming cost V 5 bases and J 0 bases, with 11 bases left between them.

The rearrangement links TRBV12-3 or TRBV12-4 to TRBJ1-1, with D tentatively TRBD1 (5 bases). Trimming pared 1 base from V and 4 bases from J, leaving 10 bases between. The CDR3 loop spans 14 amino acids. CDR3 sequence: CASSLVTRVTEAFF. CDR3 nucleotides: TGTGCCAGCAGTTTAGTAACCAGGGTCACTGAAGCTTTCTTT.

This clonotype has a count of ten or more. The rearrangement joins TRBV7-3 to TRBJ2-3; TRBD1 might be the D (6 bases). The CDR3 totals 15 residues. The V end lost 3 bases, the J end lost 4 bases, and 14 bases lay between the germline ends. In germline, CDR1 is SGHTA, CDR2 FQGTGA. CDR3 nucleotides: TGTGCCAGCAGCTTCGAGGGGGTAGTTTCAGATACGCAGTATTTT. Protein sequence: CASSFEGVVSDTQYF. Supplemented by reference TRBV7-3 and TRBJ2-3, the full variable domain reads GAGVSQTPSNKVTEKGKYVELRCDPISGHTALYWYRQSLGQGPEFLIYFQGTGAADDSGLPNDRFFAVRPEGSVSTLKIQRTERGDSAVYLCASSFEGVVSDTQYFGPGTRLTVL.

This clonotype was seen repeatedly, ten times or more. The V gene is TRBV12-5, the J gene TRBJ1-6, with TRBD1 matching over 8 bases. Germline trimming cut 5 bases from V and 6 bases from J; bases unmatched to any gene: 3. Germline V CDR1 and CDR2: LGHNT, FRNRAP. The CDR3 has 14 residues. The chain's CDR3 is CASGQGQGNSPLHF. The CDR3, as DNA: TGTGCTAGTGGTCAAGGACAGGGTAATTCACCCCTCCACTTT.

The rearrangement uses TRBV11-2 and TRBJ2-2; no definite D call. The CDR3 totals 13 residues. Trimming pared 6 bases from V and 3 bases from J, leaving 8 bases between. The germline CDR1 and CDR2 sequences are SGHAT and FQNNGV. The CDR3 spells CASRTVYTGELFF. The CDR3 region has the DNA TGTGCCAGCAGGACGGTTTACACCGGGGAGCTGTTTTTT.

This clonotype was detected many times. The chain combines TRBV18 with TRBJ1-2; 7 bases are a match to TRBD1. After removal of 6 bases from V and 6 bases from J, the junction contained 7 bases not matched to a gene. CDR3 length: 13 residues. The V gene's germline CDR1 is KGHSH and CDR2 LQKENI. CDR3 in amino acids: CASSGGQLHGYTF. As DNA, the CDR3 is TGTGCCAGCTCGGGGGGACAGCTACATGGCTACACCTTC. The variable domain in full, with the rest retrieved from reference TRBV18 and TRBJ1-2, is NAGVMQNPRHLVRRRGQEARLRCSPMKGHSHVYWYRQLPEEGLKFMVYLQKENIIDESGMPKERFSAEFPKEGPSILRIQQVVRGDSAAYFCASSGGQLHGYTFGSGTRLTVV.

This clonotype was seen a few times. V and J are TRBV4-1 and TRBJ1-1; TRBD1 is a possible D gene (5 bases). CDR3 length: 16 amino acids. Trimming removed 4 bases at V and 4 bases at J, with 19 bases between. Per germline, CDR1 MGHRA and CDR2 YSYEKL. The CDR3 DNA reads as TGCGCCAGCAGCCCGACAGTTGGGGGAATGGGCACTGAAGCTTTCTTT. Its protein is CASSPTVGGMGTEAFF.

This clonotype has a handful of counts. The V and J genes are TRBV28 and TRBJ2-3; TRBD2 agrees at 7 bases. CDR3 length: 14 residues. In germline, CDR1 is MDHEN, CDR2 SYDVKM. Trimming removed 5 bases from V and 5 bases from J; junction bases left unmatched: 7. DNA for the CDR3: TGTGCCAGCAGTATAGGAGGGAGGGGAGATACGCAGTATTTT. Its protein product is CASSIGGRGDTQYF. The whole variable domain, filled in from reference TRBV28 and TRBJ2-3, reads DVKVTQSSRYLVKRTGEKVFLECVQDMDHENMFWYRQDPGLGLRLIYFSYDVKMKEKGDIPEGYSVSREKKERFSLILESASTNQTSMYLCASSIGGRGDTQYFGPGTRLTVL.

This clonotype was seen repeatedly, ten times or more. The chain uses TRBV5-1 and TRBJ2-3, with a weak D call TRBD1 (6 bases). V was clipped by 0 bases and J by 3 bases, with 11 bases between them. This CDR3 is built from 15 residues. Germline loops: CDR1 SGHRS, CDR2 YFSETQ. DNA for the CDR3: TGCGCCAGCAGCTTGGACAGGGCATTGACAGATACGCAGTATTTT. This codes for CASSLDRALTDTQYF.

This clonotype was counted between two and nine times. This sequence joins TRBV7-9 and TRBJ1-5; possibly TRBD1 for D (5 bases). Germline loops: CDR1 SEHNR, CDR2 FQNEAQ (reference sequence). Trimming removed 4 bases at V and 0 bases at J, with 19 bases between. The CDR3 consists of 18 residues. The CDR3 spells CASSYGAPLGYSNQPQHF. The CDR3 DNA follows: TGTGCCAGCAGCTACGGGGCGCCTTTGGGTTATAGCAATCAGCCCCAGCATTTT.

The chain is built from TRBV20-1 and TRBJ2-1, with 11 bases that match TRBD2. With 6 bases clipped from V and 4 bases from J, the junction kept 8 bases outside the gene matches. Looked up from germline, CDR1 is DFQATT and CDR2 is SNEGSKA (reference sequence). The CDR3 has 15 residues. CDR3 in amino acids: CSAESGTSGYNEQFF. The CDR3 DNA reads TGCAGTGCGGAATCCGGGACTAGCGGTTACAATGAGCAGTTCTTC.

The V call is TRBV7-2, the J call TRBJ1-2; D call uncertain. The V end lost 1 base, the J end lost 4 bases, and 16 bases lay between the germline ends. Germline V gene sequence: CDR1 SGHTA, CDR2 FQGNSA. CDR3 length: 16 residues. CDR3 loop: CASSLEVFWAVYGYTF. DNA for the CDR3: TGTGCCAGCAGCTTAGAGGTTTTTTGGGCTGTCTATGGCTACACCTTC.